What follows is one T cell receptor (beta chain) and its context. Its antigen is still unknown. V was clipped by 0 bases and J by 3 bases; unmatched bases: 9. Germline-derived CDR1 and CDR2 are SGDLS and YYNGEE. The CDR3 covers 17 residues. The record originates from a study of T cell responses to AZD1222 COVID-19 vaccine. Data came from immunoSEQ multiplex PCR; TCRdb stores just in-frame clones and leaves some out. The sample gives roughly 270,000 clones, roughly 93% of which show up once; around 0.6% is in the top ten. Findings and limits, study-wide: The CD4 TCRs associated with vaccination extended across spike and predominated at 160-218 and 743-854. In all cases, repertoires were sampled only after the peak T cell response. White British ancestry dominated among donors, who included more females, and clonal diversity was possibly underestimated.

The chain has TRBV9 and TRBJ2-7, with 10 bases that match TRBD2. This sequence originates from an adult who received the AZD1222 COVID-19 vaccine. The sequenced sample was peripheral blood, obtained 28 days after the second AZD1222 dose. In nucleotides, the CDR3 is TGTGCCAGCAGCGTAGAGAGGGGACTAGCGAACCTCTACGAGCAGTACTTC. Amino acid sequence: CASSVERGLANLYEQYF.